A single sample gave rise to the 26 T cell receptor beta chains below, sequenced in a study of T cells after somatic rescue of genetic block. The table came from immunoSEQ multiplex PCR; TCRdb's copy has only in-frame clones and leaves some out. The sample comprises roughly 67,000 clones, 85% to 95% of which are singletons, and around 3% rests with the top ten. Sequencing input: peripheral blood mononuclear cells (PBMCs). These receptor sequences come from a man in his forties.

The CDR3 DNA is TGCGCCAGCAGCCATTCTCAAGGTACTGGCTACACCTTC. Encoded protein: CASSHSQGTGYTF. The rearrangement links TRBV10-1 to TRBJ1-2; no clear D. V was shortened by 6 bases and J by 7 bases, with 15 bases between the two germline ends. The CDR3 is 13 residues long. From germline, CDR1 is WNHNN and CDR2 SYGVQD (reference sequence).

The V call is TRBV7-2, the J call TRBJ1-6, with TRBD1 as a possible D gene (6 bases). Deletions cut 5 bases from V and 10 bases from J, with 24 bases between. Per germline, CDR1 SGHTA and CDR2 FQGNSA. The CDR3 has 17 amino acids. DNA of the CDR3: TGTGCCAGCAGCCAGACGTGGGGGGCCAAGCGGGAGTCACCCCTCCACTTT. Its protein is CASSQTWGAKRESPLHF.

The CDR3: CATSRVNRGGTEAFF. Here the CDR3 DNA reads TGTGCCACCAGCAGAGTTAACAGGGGGGGCACTGAAGCTTTCTTT. V is TRBV15 and J is TRBJ1-1; 8 nucleotides match TRBD1. Germline V gives CDR1 LNHNV, CDR2 YYDKDF (reference sequence). The CDR3 is made up of 15 amino acids. V dropped 1 base and J dropped 4; count of bases not matched to a gene: 5.

This chain uses TRBV11-2 with TRBJ2-7; 7 bases map to TRBD1. With 5 bases clipped from V and 1 base from J, the junction kept 5 bases outside the gene matches. This CDR3 is 14 amino acids long. Germline assignment: CDR1 SGHAT and CDR2 FQNNGV. CDR3 bases: TGTGCCAGCAGCGCGCGGACAGGATCCTACGAGCAGTACTTC. Protein: CASSARTGSYEQYF.

This rearrangement joins TRBV30 to TRBJ2-3, with TRBD2 matching over 8 bases. The J segment lost 6 bases and the V segment lost 2 bases, leaving 10 bases of the junction unmatched. In germline, CDR1 is GTSNPN, CDR2 SVGIG (reference sequence). The CDR3 is made up of 15 amino acids. CDR3 sequence reads: CAWSPGLGVVDTQYF. The CDR3 coding sequence is TGTGCCTGGAGTCCGGGACTAGGGGTGGTGGATACGCAGTATTTT.

The genes are TRBV11-3 and TRBJ2-7, with TRBD1 matching over 7 bases. V lost 5 bases to trimming and J lost 2 bases; unmatched junction nucleotides: 3. The germline gives CDR1 SGHNT, CDR2 YENEEA. This CDR3 is 13 amino acids long. CDR3 nucleotides: TGTGCCAGCAGCGCCGGGACAGCCTACGAGCAGTACTTC. Encoded protein: CASSAGTAYEQYF.

Here the CDR3 reads CAIGSVEDGYTF. CDR3 sequence (DNA): TGTGCCATAGGGTCGGTCGAGGATGGCTACACCTTC. V usage is TRBV6-5 and J usage is TRBJ1-2, with D unresolved. Germline CDR1 MNHEY, CDR2 SVGAGI. The CDR3 is 12 residues long. Between the trimmed V and J ends, which lost 10 bases and 6 bases, there was a span of 15 bases.

V usage is TRBV15 and J usage is TRBJ1-2, with 9 bases fitting TRBD1. The germline gives CDR1 LNHNV, CDR2 YYDKDF (reference sequence). V was pared by 4 bases and J by 1 base, with 1 base of the junction left unmatched. The CDR3 is 14 residues long. CDR3 coding DNA: TGTGCCACCAGCAAGGACAGGGGTAACTATGGCTACACCTTC. Its protein product is CATSKDRGNYGYTF. Drawing the rest from reference TRBV15 and TRBJ1-2, the complete variable domain is DAMVIQNPRYQVTQFGKPVTLSCSQTLNHNVMYWYQQKSSQAPKLLFHYYDKDFNNEADTPDNFQSRRPNTSFCFLDIRSPGLGDTAMYLCATSKDRGNYGYTFGSGTRLTVV.

This chain links TRBV7-2 with TRBJ2-7; D unclear. Trimming shortened V by 8 bases and J by 4 bases, and 9 bases separated the two germline ends. Germline CDR1 reads SGHTA; CDR2 reads FQGNSA. The CDR3 extends over 11 amino acids. The CDR3 DNA reads TGTGCCAGCGCTCGCGATTACGAGCAGTACTTC. Protein: CASARDYEQYF. The full variable domain, completed using reference TRBV7-2 and TRBJ2-7, is GAGVSQSPSNKVTEKGKDVELRCDPISGHTALYWYRQSLGQGLEFLIYFQGNSAPDKSGLPSDRFSAERTGGSVSTLTIQRTQQEDSAVYLCASARDYEQYFGPGTRLTVT.

The rearrangement links TRBV10-2 to TRBJ2-5; 8 nucleotides agree with TRBD2. After removal of 7 bases from V and 4 bases from J, the junction contained 8 bases not matched to a gene. The CDR3 covers 14 residues. Germline CDR1 reads WSHSY; CDR2 reads SAAADI. CDR3 in amino acids: CASTPAAGGETQYF. The DNA for the CDR3 is TGCGCCAGCACCCCCGCTGCGGGAGGAGAGACCCAGTACTTC.

The chain has TRBV6-6 and TRBJ2-1, with D possibly matching TRBD2 (7 bases). The CDR3 is 13 residues long. CDR1 and CDR2 from the germline V gene are MNHNY and SVGAGI (reference sequence). V was shortened by 8 bases and J by 0 bases, with 8 bases between the two germline ends. The CDR3 bases are TGTGCCAGCGGGGGGGCCTCCTACAATGAGCAGTTCTTC. Translating gives CASGGASYNEQFF.

The chain has TRBV5-4 and TRBJ2-5; D remains ambiguous. With 4 bases removed from V and 5 bases from J, the gap between germline ends came to 9 bases. The CDR3 is made up of 12 amino acids. Germline V gene data show CDR1 as SGHNT and CDR2 as YYREEE (reference sequence). CDR3 in amino acids: CASSPSGETQYF. The CDR3 DNA reads as TGTGCCAGCAGCCCCTCTGGGGAGACCCAGTACTTC. The entire variable domain, with the rest obtained from reference TRBV5-4 and TRBJ2-5, is as follows: ETGVTQSPTHLIKTRGQQVTLRCSSQSGHNTVSWYQQALGQGPQFIFQYYREEENGRGNFPPRFSGLQFPNYSSELNVNALELDDSALYLCASSPSGETQYFGPGTRLLVL.

The CDR3: CASSLQHSYEQYF. CDR3 sequence (DNA): TGTGCCAGCAGCTTACAACACTCCTACGAGCAGTACTTC. The chain couples TRBV7-2 to TRBJ2-7; D gene unclear. Trimming took 2 bases from V and 0 from J, leaving 5 bases between them. This CDR3 contains 13 residues. The germline gives CDR1 SGHTA, CDR2 FQGNSA.

Concerning this clone itself: The junction does not match germline at one end; this may be a read error. This sequence joins TRBV6-5 and TRBJ2-2, with D perhaps matching TRBD2 (5 bases). The CDR3 has 14 residues. Germline loops: CDR1 MNHEY, CDR2 SVGAGI. This chain's CDR3 is CASSYHGNTGKLFF. For the CDR3, the DNA is TGTGCCAGCAGTTATCACGGAAACACCGGGAAGCTGTTTTTT.

The chain is built from TRBV19 and TRBJ2-2; 10 nucleotides agree with TRBD2. CDR1 is LNHDA and CDR2 is SQIVND in the germline V gene (reference sequence). The trim removed 5 bases at V and 4 bases at J, leaving 13 bases unmatched. The CDR3 is 18 residues long. CDR3 nucleotide sequence: TGTGCCAGTAGTGCGCCCGGGACTAGCGCAAGCGGCACCGGGGAGCTGTTTTTT. Its translation is CASSAPGTSASGTGELFF.

The chain carries TRBV2 and TRBJ2-5; D is perhaps TRBD1 (7 bases). Trimming shortened V by 4 bases and J by 4 bases, and 25 bases separated the two germline ends. CDR1 is SNHLY, CDR2 FYNNEI, per germline. The length of the CDR3 is 18 residues. DNA of the CDR3: TGTGCCAGCAGTGGAAGGGAGGCGGGACAGTTACCTGCAGAGACCCAGTACTTC. Translating gives CASSGREAGQLPAETQYF.

J is TRBJ2-4 and V is TRBV9; D possibly corresponds to TRBD1 (7 bases). V lost 3 bases and J lost 7, with 11 bases in between. The CDR3 runs to 13 residues. Germline loops: CDR1 SGDLS, CDR2 YYNGEE. This chain's CDR3 is CASSEGAGNIQYF. CDR3 nucleotide sequence: TGTGCCAGCAGCGAGGGGGCGGGGAACATTCAGTACTTC. Filled out from reference TRBV9 and TRBJ2-4, the complete variable domain reads DSGVTQTPKHLITATGQRVTLRCSPRSGDLSVYWYQQSLDQGLQFLIQYYNGEERAKGNILERFSAQQFPDLHSELNLSSLELGDSALYFCASSEGAGNIQYFGAGTRLSVL.

The CDR3 DNA is TGTGCCAGCTCACCGGAAGACACTGAAGCTTTCTTT. Translated, it gives CASSPEDTEAFF. This chain links TRBV18 with TRBJ1-1; D gene uncertain. The CDR3 covers 12 residues. Germline V gene sequence: CDR1 KGHSH, CDR2 LQKENI. V shed 3 bases and J shed 3 bases, with 5 bases lying between them.

The gene calls are TRBV4-1 and TRBJ2-3; D could derive from TRBD1 or TRBD2 (5 bases each). This CDR3 contains 16 residues. Germline V CDR1 and CDR2: MGHRA, YSYEKL. Trimming took 2 bases from V and 3 from J, leaving 15 bases between them. CDR3 loop: CASSQLGRQKTDTQYF. As DNA, the CDR3 is TGCGCCAGCAGCCAATTAGGGAGACAGAAGACAGATACGCAGTATTTT.

The chain joins TRBV5-4 to TRBJ2-7; 10 nucleotides agree with TRBD2. The V gene end was trimmed by 4 bases and the J gene end by 4 bases; junction bases not matched to a gene: 5. The CDR3 is 14 amino acids. Germline V gives CDR1 SGHNT, CDR2 YYREEE (reference sequence). The CDR3 DNA sequence: TGTGCCAGCAGCCAGCGGGGGGGCCAGTACGAGCAGTACTTC. It yields the protein CASSQRGGQYEQYF.

The chain employs TRBV4-2 and TRBJ2-1, with TRBD2 matching over 9 bases. The CDR3 contains 16 residues. Looked up from germline, CDR1 is LGHNA and CDR2 is YNFKEQ. The J segment lost 9 bases and the V segment lost 4 bases, leaving 13 bases of the junction unmatched. CDR3 sequence: CASSPGFASGKGEQFF. CDR3 nucleotides: TGTGCCAGCAGCCCGGGGTTTGCTAGCGGGAAGGGTGAGCAGTTCTTC.

The V gene is TRBV5-1, the J gene TRBJ2-7, with 7 bases that match TRBD2. This CDR3 region has 14 residues. V was clipped by 0 bases and J by 6 bases; unmatched bases: 6. Germline CDR1 is SGHRS and CDR2 is YFSETQ. CDR3 coding DNA: TGCGCCAGCAGCTTGGCCAAGGGAGGGCCCGAGCAGTACTTC. Translation gives CASSLAKGGPEQYF.

This chain joins TRBV15 and TRBJ1-4, with D perhaps TRBD1 (5 bases). The germline V and J ends were trimmed by 1 base and 0 bases, with 6 bases remaining between them. The CDR3 is 15 amino acids. Germline assignment: CDR1 LNHNV and CDR2 YYDKDF (reference sequence). The CDR3 sequence is CATSRGQSTNEKLFF. The CDR3 DNA follows: TGTGCCACCAGCAGAGGACAGTCAACTAATGAAAAACTGTTTTTT.

V is TRBV9 and J is TRBJ2-5, with D possibly matching TRBD2 (6 bases). CDR3 length: 14 amino acids. V lost 8 bases and J lost 5, with 19 bases in between. Germline values: CDR1 SGDLS, CDR2 YYNGEE. The CDR3 loop is CASKGRGKSETQYF. The DNA of the CDR3 is TGTGCCAGTAAAGGTCGGGGGAAGAGCGAGACCCAGTACTTC.

This clone was recorded only once. The chain is built from TRBV10-3 and TRBJ2-3, with 10 bases fitting TRBD2. V lost 0 bases, J lost 0 bases, and 0 bases stayed unmatched. The germline CDR1 and CDR2 sequences are ENHRY and SYGVKD. The CDR3 totals 16 residues. Written as DNA, the CDR3 is TGTGCCATCAGTGAGTCACTAGCGGGGAGCACAGATACGCAGTATTTT. This encodes CAISESLAGSTDTQYF.

This chain uses TRBV4-1 with TRBJ1-2, with 8 positions matching TRBD1. The junction had 4 bases not matched to a gene; V was cut back by 4 bases and J by 3 bases. Germline V gene data show CDR1 as MGHRA and CDR2 as YSYEKL. The length of the CDR3 is 14 residues. CDR3 sequence reads: CASSRGTGDYGYTF. CDR3 in DNA: TGCGCCAGCAGCCGGGGGACAGGAGACTATGGCTACACCTTC.